The 20 T cell receptor beta chains given below trace back to one sample, sequenced in a study of T cell responses to AZD1222 COVID-19 vaccine. TCRdb's copy holds only in-frame clones and misses some; the assay was immunoSEQ multiplex PCR. The table shows tens of thousands of clones, with about 90% occurring only once. The input for sequencing was peripheral blood, taken on day 0 of MenACWY control vaccination. These receptors all stem from an adult in good health.

This clone was recorded only once. The CDR3 nucleotides are TGCAGCGTTGAAACCGGGACAGCACTACCTTTTTTT. Translated: CSVETGTALPFF. This sequence joins TRBV29-1 and TRBJ1-4; TRBD1 agrees at 7 bases. The CDR3 loop spans 12 amino acids. CDR1 and CDR2 (germline): SQVTM, ANQGSEA. V shed 2 bases, J shed 17 bases, and the junction held 11 bases outside the gene matches.

A few counts support this clone. Compared with germline, one end of the junction differs, possibly owing to a read error. This chain connects TRBV6-2 or TRBV6-3 to TRBJ1-5; D gene uncertain. In germline, CDR1 is MNHEY, CDR2 SVGEGT. The CDR3 runs 13 residues. CDR3 DNA: TGTGCCAGCAGCGAGGGTGTAAATCGGCCCCAGCATTTT. It specifies CASSEGVNRPQHF.

The rearrangement joins TRBV7-2 to TRBJ1-2; D possibly corresponds to TRBD1 (5 bases). Germline V CDR1 and CDR2: SGHTA, FQGNSA. The CDR3 loop spans 16 amino acids. Trimming removed 1 base from V and 7 bases from J, with 19 bases in between. Here the CDR3 reads CASSLDGRASIAGYTF. The DNA of the CDR3 is TGTGCCAGCAGCTTAGATGGCAGGGCCTCTATAGCTGGCTACACCTTC.

This clone appeared a few times. The V call is TRBV5-1, the J call TRBJ1-4, with D tentatively TRBD1 (6 bases). V was cut by 0 bases and J by 7 bases, with 13 bases left in between. CDR1 and CDR2 from the germline V gene are SGHRS and YFSETQ. CDR3 size: 15 residues. The CDR3 sequence is CASSLAGTRSEKLFF. CDR3 DNA sequence: TGCGCCAGCAGCTTGGCCGGGACACGGAGTGAAAAACTGTTTTTT.

The CDR3 DNA follows: TGTGCCAGCAGTGAATTACGGGGAACCGGGGAGCTGTTTTTT. This codes for CASSELRGTGELFF. The rearrangement links TRBV6-1 to TRBJ2-2, with TRBD2 as a possible D gene (5 bases). Germline CDR1 reads MNHNS; CDR2 reads SASEGT. CDR3 size: 14 residues. V lost 2 bases, J lost 5 bases, and 9 bases lay in between.

This clone was observed once. The identical CDR3 is also encoded by other nucleotide sequences in the sample. The chain links TRBV19 to TRBJ2-1; D unclear. CDR1 is LNHDA and CDR2 is SQIVND in the germline V gene (reference sequence). The CDR3 runs to 12 residues. V shed 1 base and J shed 7 bases, with 5 bases lying between them. CDR3 sequence reads: CASSIGGNEQFF. In DNA form, the CDR3 reads TGTGCCAGTAGTATAGGTGGTAATGAGCAGTTCTTC.

The chain combines TRBV3-1 (or the pseudogene TRBV3-2) with TRBJ1-2, with no clear D. Germline V lookup: CDR1 LGHDT, CDR2 YNNKEL (reference sequence). V was clipped by 4 bases and J by 8 bases, with 14 bases between them. The CDR3 sequence is 13 residues long. The CDR3 region has the DNA TGTGCCAGCAGCCCTGGTACCTCCCGGGGCTACACCTTC. Amino acid sequence: CASSPGTSRGYTF.

This clone showed up just once. This chain links TRBV6-5 with TRBJ2-7; 7 bases line up with TRBD2. The germline CDR1 and CDR2 sequences are MNHEY and SVGAGI. Trimming took 5 bases from V and 2 from J; bases not matched to a gene: 3. The CDR3 extends over 13 amino acids. The CDR3 DNA is TGTGCCAGCAGTCTAGCGGAGGCCTACGAGCAGTACTTC. Translated, it gives CASSLAEAYEQYF.

The chain carries TRBV5-1 and TRBJ2-5; the D is unclear. CDR3 length equals 14 residues. Germline CDR1 and CDR2: SGHRS and YFSETQ. V shed 1 base and J shed 1 base, with 8 bases lying between them. The CDR3 DNA reads as TGCGCCAGCAGCTTGTTGTTTGGCCAAGAGACCCAGTACTTC. Encoded protein: CASSLLFGQETQYF.

The count of this clone is one. The V gene is TRBV7-2, the J gene TRBJ2-2; D ambiguous. Per the germline V gene, CDR1 is SGHTA and CDR2 is FQGNSA. This CDR3 comprises 11 residues. V was pared by 0 bases and J by 7 bases, with 0 bases between. The chain's CDR3 is CASSLAGELFF. DNA of the CDR3: TGTGCCAGCAGCTTAGCCGGGGAGCTGTTTTTT.

V and J are TRBV19 and TRBJ2-2; 11 bases align to TRBD2. The CDR3 has 18 amino acids. The junction had 13 bases not matched to a gene; V was cut back by 5 bases and J by 5 bases. Per germline, CDR1 LNHDA and CDR2 SQIVND (reference sequence). DNA for the CDR3: TGTGCCAGTAGTGAGGAGGCACTAGCGGGAGTCGGAACCGGGGAGCTGTTTTTT. Amino acids: CASSEEALAGVGTGELFF.

The chain recombines TRBV5-1 with TRBJ1-1; 11 positions agree with TRBD1. V dropped 4 bases and J dropped 1; count of bases not matched to a gene: 3. Germline CDR1 and CDR2: SGHRS and YFSETQ. CDR3 size: 15 residues. The CDR3 region is CASSRTGGQNTEAFF. The DNA for the CDR3 is TGCGCCAGCAGCAGGACAGGGGGCCAGAACACTGAAGCTTTCTTT.

The V gene is TRBV19, the J gene TRBJ2-7; 9 positions agree with TRBD1. V lost 5 bases to trimming and J lost 4 bases; unmatched junction nucleotides: 9. The CDR3 loop spans 15 amino acids. Germline CDR1 reads LNHDA; CDR2 reads SQIVND (reference sequence). The CDR3 reads CASSVEQGATYEQYF. The DNA of the CDR3 is TGTGCCAGTAGTGTTGAACAGGGGGCTACTTACGAGCAGTACTTC.

The chain couples TRBV7-4 to TRBJ2-1; the match to TRBD2 covers 11 bases. CDR1 and CDR2 from the germline V gene are SGHVT and SQSDAQ. V lost 2 bases to trimming and J lost 6 bases; unmatched junction nucleotides: 9. CDR3 size: 17 residues. DNA for the CDR3: TGTGCCAGCAGCTTACGGGAGACTAGCGGGGTCGGCAATGAGCAGTTCTTC. Translating it yields CASSLRETSGVGNEQFF.

The gene calls are TRBV24-1 and TRBJ2-1; weak D call: TRBD1 (6 bases). Trimming stripped 4 bases from V and 6 bases from J, with 12 bases between. Germline lookup yields CDR1 KGHDR and CDR2 SFDVKD. The CDR3 extends over 14 amino acids. CDR3 loop: CATSDQTGRNEQFF. The CDR3 nucleotides are TGTGCCACCAGTGACCAAACAGGGCGCAATGAGCAGTTCTTC.

The V and J genes are TRBV11-1 and TRBJ2-7; 8 bases match TRBD1. The CDR3 runs to 14 residues. Germline assignment: CDR1 SGHAT and CDR2 FQDESV (reference sequence). Trimming at V came to 5 bases and at J to 0 bases, leaving 3 bases not matched to a gene. The CDR3 DNA sequence: TGTGCCAGCAGCCAGGACAGGGACTCCTACGAGCAGTACTTC. This codes for CASSQDRDSYEQYF.

This sequence joins TRBV27 and TRBJ1-2; D is undetermined. The germline V gene has CDR1 MNHEY and CDR2 SMNVEV (reference sequence). The CDR3 length is 14 residues. Trimming took off 0 bases at V and 5 bases at J, with 10 bases between the two ends. The chain's CDR3 is CASSLSRVGYGYTF. The CDR3 DNA follows: TGTGCCAGCAGTTTATCGAGGGTCGGGTATGGCTACACCTTC.

The chain couples TRBV28 to TRBJ1-5, with D perhaps matching TRBD1 (6 bases). The V end lost 5 bases, the J end lost 2 bases, and 13 bases lay between the germline ends. Looked up from germline, CDR1 is MDHEN and CDR2 is SYDVKM. The CDR3 runs 15 residues. The CDR3 is CASSAQGRGNQPQHF. DNA of the CDR3: TGTGCCAGCAGTGCCCAGGGGCGCGGCAATCAGCCCCAGCATTTT.

This clone was counted between two and nine times. The gene calls are TRBV7-9 and TRBJ1-5; tentative D call: TRBD1 (6 bases). V lost 1 base to trimming and J lost 3 bases, with 10 bases between them. The germline CDR1 and CDR2 sequences are SEHNR and FQNEAQ (reference sequence). This CDR3 comprises 15 residues. This CDR3 reads CASSLGGAPNQPQHF. CDR3 DNA: TGTGCCAGCAGCTTAGGGGGGGCCCCCAATCAGCCCCAGCATTTT. The full variable domain, in which reference TRBV7-9 and TRBJ1-5 provide the parts outside the CDR3, is DTGVSQNPRHKITKRGQNVTFRCDPISEHNRLYWYRQTLGQGPEFLTYFQNEAQLEKSRLLSDRFSAERPKGSFSTLEIQRTEQGDSAMYLCASSLGGAPNQPQHFGDGTRLSIL.

The chain is built from TRBV4-3 and TRBJ2-5; D gene unclear. Trimming cost V 0 bases and J 4 bases, with 15 bases left between them. This CDR3 has 16 residues. CDR1 is LGHNA, CDR2 YSLEER, per germline. The CDR3 protein is CASSQDLPMPGETQYF. The CDR3 DNA is TGCGCCAGCAGCCAAGATCTACCAATGCCGGGAGAGACCCAGTACTTC.